This entry is about one T cell receptor (beta chain). V lost 0 bases to trimming and J lost 4 bases; unmatched junction nucleotides: 10. Germline V gene sequence: CDR1 SGHNT, CDR2 YYREEE (reference sequence). The CDR3 totals 17 residues. As handled by the study authors: Estimates of nucleated cell counts were drawn from the amplification of reference gene primers. Assay used: immunoSEQ multiplex PCR; TCRdb lists only in-frame clones, some missing. V and J calls and clone size come straight from that table; D and trimming were deduced from the DNA. Of about 270,000 clones listed, around 82% are singletons. The record originates from a study of blood T cell repertoires in COVID-19. In the study overall: COVID-19 samples collected from the United States, Italy and Spain covered acute and convalescent phases.

This chain uses TRBV5-4 with TRBJ2-5, with 9 bases fitting TRBD2. The specimen sequenced was peripheral blood. The receptor was derived from a woman between 18 and 30 years old with acute or convalescent COVID-19. Written as DNA, the CDR3 is TGTGCCAGCAGCTTGGGGCCAGCGGGAGGCGGCGTAGAGACCCAGTACTTC. Translation: CASSLGPAGGGVETQYF.